One sample yielded the 29 T cell receptor beta chains listed below, sequenced in a study of blood T cell repertoires in COVID-19. This table comes from immunoSEQ multiplex PCR, and its TCRdb copy is limited to in-frame clones, with some not included. This table has fewer than 70,000 clones, around 86% appearing once. The sequenced sample was peripheral blood. The receptors were gathered from a woman in her fifties or sixties with acute or convalescent COVID-19.

This clone was counted between two and nine times. V and J are TRBV27 and TRBJ2-7; 14 bases line up with TRBD2. Germline V CDR1 and CDR2: MNHEY, SMNVEV (reference sequence). Trimming at V came to 6 bases and at J to 4 bases, leaving 8 bases not matched to a gene. CDR3 length equals 16 residues. The CDR3 DNA sequence: TGTGCCAGCAGCCCCGGGACTAGCGGGAGTTTTTACGAGCAGTACTTC. This codes for CASSPGTSGSFYEQYF.

V usage is TRBV11-2 and J usage is TRBJ2-7, with D unresolved. This CDR3 comprises 14 residues. Germline CDR1 is SGHAT and CDR2 is FQNNGV. V was cut by 5 bases and J by 2 bases, with 13 bases left in between. The CDR3 region has the DNA TGTGCCAGCAGCCCCCCCGCGGCTCCCTACGAGCAGTACTTC. It specifies CASSPPAAPYEQYF.

V usage is TRBV27 and J usage is TRBJ2-4; D may be TRBD1 (5 bases). The CDR3 covers 18 residues. V was cut by 0 bases and J by 0 bases, with 15 bases left in between. The germline gives CDR1 MNHEY, CDR2 SMNVEV (reference sequence). The CDR3, as DNA: TGTGCCAGCAGTTTATCGTTCCAGGGTTTGGGAGCCAAAAACATTCAGTACTTC. This encodes CASSLSFQGLGAKNIQYF.

The CDR3 DNA is TGTGCCAGCAGTTCCCCTATAGGGACTCCGGAAGCTTTGAACACTGAAGCTTTCTTT. Its protein product is CASSSPIGTPEALNTEAFF. The gene calls are TRBV28 and TRBJ1-1; TRBD1 might be the D (5 bases). In germline, CDR1 is MDHEN, CDR2 SYDVKM. The CDR3 extends over 19 amino acids. With 4 bases removed from V and 0 bases from J, the gap between germline ends came to 24 bases.

The chain couples TRBV5-1 to TRBJ2-1, with 16 bases lining up with TRBD2. V lost 3 bases, J lost 1 base, and 7 bases stayed unmatched. Germline CDR1 is SGHRS and CDR2 is YFSETQ. This CDR3 is 19 amino acids long. CDR3 nucleotide sequence: TGCGCCAGCAGCTCTCGGGGGACTAGCGGGAGGGCGTCCTACAATGAGCAGTTCTTC. The encoded protein is CASSSRGTSGRASYNEQFF.

This rearrangement joins TRBV27 to TRBJ1-5; D uncertain. Trimming took 5 bases from V and 0 from J, leaving 17 bases between them. The CDR3 sequence is 17 residues long. Germline CDR1 reads MNHEY; CDR2 reads SMNVEV (reference sequence). CDR3: CASSPSVFQDSNQPQHF. The CDR3 DNA reads TGTGCCAGCAGTCCGTCAGTATTCCAGGATAGCAATCAGCCCCAGCATTTT.

The chain recombines TRBV29-1 with TRBJ1-1, with D unresolved. Between the trimmed V and J ends, which lost 1 base and 1 base, there was a span of 7 bases. This CDR3 contains 13 residues. Per the germline V gene, CDR1 is SQVTM and CDR2 is ANQGSEA. The CDR3 DNA sequence: TGCAGCGTTGAAGTCCAGAAGAACACTGAAGCTTTCTTT. It encodes CSVEVQKNTEAFF.

This clone was counted once. J is TRBJ2-5 and V is TRBV5-6; 10 positions match TRBD2. Germline values: CDR1 SGHDT, CDR2 YYEEEE. With V trimmed by 0 bases and J by 5 bases, 7 bases remained unmatched. The CDR3 is 16 amino acids. In DNA, the CDR3 is TGTGCCAGCAGCTTGGGAGCTAGCGGGGGACCGGAGACCCAGTACTTC. Translating gives CASSLGASGGPETQYF.

The chain is built from TRBV4-1 and TRBJ1-2, with D possibly being TRBD1 (6 bases). Germline V gene lookup returns CDR1 MGHRA and CDR2 YSYEKL. V was pared by 0 bases and J by 8 bases, with 13 bases between. This CDR3 comprises 14 residues. The CDR3 sequence: CASSQDDRGLGYTF. The CDR3 nucleotides are TGCGCCAGCAGCCAAGATGATAGGGGGTTAGGCTACACCTTC.

V is TRBV3-1 (or the pseudogene TRBV3-2) and J is TRBJ2-1; D call uncertain. Germline values: CDR1 LGHDT, CDR2 YNNKEL (reference sequence). CDR3 length: 11 residues. Trimming left V 6 bases short and J 12 bases short, with 12 bases between. CDR3 sequence: CASRRANLQFF. Here the CDR3 DNA reads TGTGCCAGCAGGAGAGCCAACCTGCAGTTCTTC.

This chain links TRBV12-3 or TRBV12-4 with TRBJ2-3; D not certain. The V end lost 5 bases, the J end lost 2 bases, and 8 bases lay between the germline ends. The CDR3 extends over 13 amino acids. The DNA for the CDR3 is TGTGCCAGCAGTCCCCGACTCACAGATACGCAGTATTTT. It specifies CASSPRLTDTQYF.

This clone came up a few times. The chain has TRBV19 and TRBJ2-7, with D perhaps TRBD2 (5 bases). Trimming took 2 bases from V and 7 from J, leaving 12 bases between them. The CDR3 runs to 13 residues. Germline V lookup: CDR1 LNHDA, CDR2 SQIVND (reference sequence). The CDR3 DNA reads as TGTGCCAGTAGTATAAACAGAGGAGGAGAGCAGTACTTC. The encoded protein is CASSINRGGEQYF.

This clone was counted once. The chain uses TRBV18 and TRBJ2-1; 8 nucleotides line up with TRBD2. From germline, CDR1 is KGHSH and CDR2 LQKENI. The V and J ends lost 6 bases and 8 bases, in that order; junction bases with no gene match: 12. The CDR3 has 15 amino acids. CDR3 loop: CASSQLAALDYEQFF. The CDR3 DNA reads as TGTGCCAGCTCCCAACTAGCGGCCTTGGACTATGAGCAGTTCTTC. Complete variable domain (other parts from reference TRBV18 and TRBJ2-1): NAGVMQNPRHLVRRRGQEARLRCSPMKGHSHVYWYRQLPEEGLKFMVYLQKENIIDESGMPKERFSAEFPKEGPSILRIQQVVRGDSAAYFCASSQLAALDYEQFFGPGTRLTVL.

This chain uses TRBV4-2 with TRBJ1-1; TRBD1 agrees at 7 bases. Germline-derived CDR1 and CDR2 are LGHNA and YNFKEQ. CDR3 length equals 15 residues. V was pared by 3 bases and J by 3 bases, with 7 bases of the junction left unmatched. CDR3 nucleotide sequence: TGTGCCAGCAGCCAGCAGGACAGGCAGCACACTGAAGCTTTCTTT. Translated: CASSQQDRQHTEAFF.

This rearrangement joins TRBV28 to TRBJ2-7; D might be TRBD2 (6 bases). Trimming shortened V by 7 bases and J by 2 bases, and 12 bases separated the two germline ends. The CDR3 runs 13 residues. Germline V lookup: CDR1 MDHEN, CDR2 SYDVKM. CDR3 protein: CASNGGYTYEQYF. The CDR3 DNA is TGTGCCAGCAATGGGGGGTATACCTACGAGCAGTACTTC.

This clone occurred once. The chain couples TRBV11-3 to TRBJ2-6; tentative D call: TRBD2 (6 bases). The germline V gene encodes CDR1 SGHNT and CDR2 YENEEA. This CDR3 contains 15 residues. V was trimmed by 3 bases and J by 1 base, leaving 7 bases between them. The CDR3 is CASSLGGSGANVLTF. The DNA for the CDR3 is TGTGCCAGCAGCTTGGGGGGTTCTGGGGCCAACGTCCTGACTTTC.

CDR3 bases: TGTGCCATCAGTGAGATCGGGAACACTGAAGCTTTCTTT. Its protein product is CAISEIGNTEAFF. The chain is built from TRBV10-3 and TRBJ1-1; D ambiguous. CDR3 length: 13 amino acids. CDR1 and CDR2 from the germline V gene are ENHRY and SYGVKD. V shed 2 bases and J shed 1 base, with 5 bases lying between them.

This sequence joins TRBV5-4 and TRBJ1-6; 7 bases map to TRBD1. The CDR3 has 15 residues. V was pared by 4 bases and J by 7 bases, with 8 bases of the junction left unmatched. Germline loops: CDR1 SGHNT, CDR2 YYREEE (reference sequence). CDR3 residues: CASSTDPGQNSPLHF. DNA of the CDR3: TGTGCCAGCAGCACGGACCCGGGACAGAATTCACCCCTCCACTTT. The whole variable domain, filled in from reference TRBV5-4 and TRBJ1-6, reads ETGVTQSPTHLIKTRGQQVTLRCSSQSGHNTVSWYQQALGQGPQFIFQYYREEENGRGNFPPRFSGLQFPNYSSELNVNALELDDSALYLCASSTDPGQNSPLHFGNGTRLTVT.

This chain uses TRBV5-6 with TRBJ2-3; D is perhaps TRBD1 (5 bases). This CDR3 has 14 residues. The V end lost 4 bases, the J end lost 4 bases, and 13 bases lay between the germline ends. The germline V gene has CDR1 SGHDT and CDR2 YYEEEE. CDR3 DNA: TGTGCCAGCAGCGTCCAGGGTTTTCCAGATACGCAGTATTTT. Protein product: CASSVQGFPDTQYF.

V is TRBV5-1 and J is TRBJ2-7; 8 nucleotides align to TRBD1. With 5 bases clipped from V and 4 bases from J, the junction kept 8 bases outside the gene matches. The CDR3 totals 14 residues. Per germline, CDR1 SGHRS and CDR2 YFSETQ. In DNA form, the CDR3 reads TGCGCCAGCAGTACAGGGGGTCGGGGGTACGAGCAGTACTTC. It encodes CASSTGGRGYEQYF.

This clone was picked up one time. V usage is TRBV2 and J usage is TRBJ1-2; no clear D. V was clipped by 6 bases and J by 1 base, with 15 bases between them. Per germline, CDR1 SNHLY and CDR2 FYNNEI. The CDR3 is 15 amino acids. The CDR3 DNA sequence: TGTGCCAGCAGCCGGGAGGCGGGTAATAACTATGGCTACACCTTC. Protein sequence: CASSREAGNNYGYTF.

In its sample, this clone was seen once. The CDR3 sequence: CASSLTGGGNTIYF. In DNA, the CDR3 is TGTGCCAGCAGCCTTACAGGGGGTGGAAACACCATATATTTT. V gene TRBV3-1 (or the pseudogene TRBV3-2) combines with J gene TRBJ1-3; TRBD1 matches 8 bases. V shed 4 bases and J 3 bases; nucleotides not matched to a gene: 2. This CDR3 is built from 14 residues. The germline V gene encodes CDR1 LGHDT and CDR2 YNNKEL (reference sequence).

V and J are TRBV19 and TRBJ1-1; D not certain. The germline V and J ends were trimmed by 8 bases and 0 bases, with 19 bases remaining between them. Germline values: CDR1 LNHDA, CDR2 SQIVND (reference sequence). CDR3 length equals 16 residues. The CDR3 is CASLPFPESMNTEAFF. The CDR3 region has the DNA TGTGCCAGTCTACCCTTCCCTGAAAGTATGAACACTGAAGCTTTCTTT.

The chain is built from TRBV7-3 and TRBJ2-5; 10 nucleotides match TRBD2. J lost 5 bases, V lost 3 bases, and 9 bases had no gene match. CDR3 length equals 16 residues. The V gene's germline CDR1 is SGHTA and CDR2 FQGTGA. CDR3 nucleotides: TGTGCCAGCAGCTTGGCTAGCGGGGGCCTCTTGGAGACCCAGTACTTC. This encodes CASSLASGGLLETQYF.

The V call is TRBV24-1, the J call TRBJ2-1; 7 bases are a match to TRBD1. J gave up 9 bases and V 9 bases, and 13 bases lay outside the gene matches. CDR3 length: 14 amino acids. The germline CDR1 and CDR2 sequences are KGHDR and SFDVKD. CDR3 loop: CATQKVGGPSEQFF. The DNA of the CDR3 is TGTGCCACCCAGAAAGTAGGGGGCCCATCTGAGCAGTTCTTC.

This chain links TRBV28 with TRBJ1-4; D unclear. V was cut by 8 bases and J by 7 bases, with 17 bases left in between. Germline CDR1 is MDHEN and CDR2 is SYDVKM. CDR3 size: 14 residues. For the CDR3, the DNA is TGTGCCAGCGGGGATGGAGCGGGGAGTGAAAAACTGTTTTTT. It codes for CASGDGAGSEKLFF. Drawing the rest from reference TRBV28 and TRBJ1-4, the complete variable domain is DVKVTQSSRYLVKRTGEKVFLECVQDMDHENMFWYRQDPGLGLRLIYFSYDVKMKEKGDIPEGYSVSREKKERFSLILESASTNQTSMYLCASGDGAGSEKLFFGSGTQLSVL.

V gene TRBV2 combines with J gene TRBJ1-2; the match to TRBD1 covers 12 bases. With V trimmed by 3 bases and J by 8 bases, 13 bases remained unmatched. This CDR3 has 17 residues. Germline V CDR1 and CDR2: SNHLY, FYNNEI. The CDR3 is CASSDPRQGQGAGGYTF. CDR3 DNA: TGTGCCAGCAGTGACCCTCGCCAGGGACAGGGGGCGGGCGGCTACACCTTC.

The chain links TRBV3-1 (or the pseudogene TRBV3-2) to TRBJ1-2; maybe TRBD1 (5 bases). V shed 3 bases and J shed 4 bases, with 9 bases lying between them. The CDR3 extends over 13 amino acids. Germline assignment: CDR1 LGHDT and CDR2 YNNKEL (reference sequence). The DNA of the CDR3 is TGTGCCAGCAGCCATGGCAGGGCCTATGGCTACACCTTC. This translates into CASSHGRAYGYTF.

The chain links TRBV2 to TRBJ2-5, with 9 bases lining up with TRBD1. There are 15 residues in the CDR3. Unmatched junction bases numbered 6, after V lost 2 bases and J lost 5 bases. Germline-derived CDR1 and CDR2 are SNHLY and FYNNEI. For the CDR3, the DNA is TGTGCCAGCAGTGAACGAAGACAGGGGGGGGAGACCCAGTACTTC. Its protein product is CASSERRQGGETQYF.